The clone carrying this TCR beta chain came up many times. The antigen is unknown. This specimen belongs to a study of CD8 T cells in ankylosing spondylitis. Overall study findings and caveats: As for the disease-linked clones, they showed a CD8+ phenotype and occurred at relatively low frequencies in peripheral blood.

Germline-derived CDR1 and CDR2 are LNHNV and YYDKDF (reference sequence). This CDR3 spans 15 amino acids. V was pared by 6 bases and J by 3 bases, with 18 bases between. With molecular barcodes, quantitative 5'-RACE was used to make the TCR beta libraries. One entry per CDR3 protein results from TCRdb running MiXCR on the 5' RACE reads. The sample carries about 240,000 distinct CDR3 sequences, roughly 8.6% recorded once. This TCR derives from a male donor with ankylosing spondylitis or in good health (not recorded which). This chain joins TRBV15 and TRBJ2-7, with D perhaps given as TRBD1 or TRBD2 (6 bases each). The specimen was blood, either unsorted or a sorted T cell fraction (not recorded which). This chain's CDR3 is CATSKGGGTDYEQYF. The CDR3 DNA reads TGTGCCACCAGTAAAGGAGGGGGAACAGACTACGAGCAGTACTTC.